This T cell receptor (beta chain) comes out of a study of T cells in tumors after PD-1 blockade. Study-level information: Treatment was either pembrolizumab 200 mg every 3 weeks or cemiplimab 350 mg every 2 weeks. A subset received ongoing vismodegib 150 mg daily alongside anti-PD-1 therapy. On average, peripheral blood gave about 120,000 TCR templates and tens of thousands of unique clonotypes. Study-level points and caveats: Blood contained approximately 40% of the tumor's TCR clonotypes.

Sequencing was performed with immunoSEQ multiplex PCR; in TCRdb, only in-frame clones are kept and a portion is missing. The repertoire has about 59,000 clones, around 77% of them found once; the top ten carry about an eighth. Germline trimming cut 1 base from V and 4 bases from J; bases unmatched to any gene: 7. CDR3 length equals 16 residues. Per the germline V gene, CDR1 is LGHDT and CDR2 is YNNKEL (reference sequence). On this clone itself: As yet, its antigen is unknown.

This chain joins TRBV3-1 (or the pseudogene TRBV3-2) and TRBJ1-5, with 7 bases identical to TRBD1. This clonotype was sampled from a human donor with basal cell carcinoma. This material consisted of PBMCs, taken before anti-PD-1 treatment. CDR3 DNA sequence: TGTGCCAGCAGCCAAGGGGGTCGCAGGGGGAATCAGCCCCAGCATTTT. It yields the protein CASSQGGRRGNQPQHF.